One and the same sample provided the 31 T cell receptor beta chains below, sequenced in a study of blood T cell repertoires in COVID-19. Here immunoSEQ multiplex PCR was the method, and the copy in TCRdb shows in-frame clones only, minus some. The table lists 430,000 or so clones, about 90% of them singletons, with roughly 0.78% in the top ten. The source material was peripheral blood. The receptor source for this set is a man between 18 and 29 years old with COVID-19, enrolled during active disease.

The chain carries TRBV19 and TRBJ2-3; 9 bases align to TRBD2. The CDR3 extends over 15 amino acids. The V segment lost 7 bases and the J segment 6 bases; nucleotides outside the gene matches: 11. Germline V lookup: CDR1 LNHDA, CDR2 SQIVND (reference sequence). The CDR3 region is CASNLGLAGPDTQYF. In DNA, the CDR3 is TGTGCCAGTAACCTGGGGCTAGCGGGACCGGATACGCAGTATTTT.

V is TRBV2 and J is TRBJ1-5; 9 bases are shared with TRBD1. CDR3 length: 15 residues. Germline loops: CDR1 SNHLY, CDR2 FYNNEI. V lost 3 bases, J lost 7 bases, and 7 bases stayed unmatched. In DNA form, the CDR3 reads TGTGCCAGCAGTGAGCGGGACAGGGTTGGCCAGCCCCAGCATTTT. It translates to CASSERDRVGQPQHF.

V and J are TRBV18 and TRBJ1-5; TRBD1 agrees at 11 bases. The CDR3 extends over 15 amino acids. The germline V gene has CDR1 KGHSH and CDR2 LQKENI. V trimming: 5 bases; J trimming: 7 bases; junction bases outside the gene matches: 7. The CDR3 DNA follows: TGTGCCAGCTCAGTGGGGACAGGGGGTAACCAGCCCCAGCATTTT. This sequence encodes CASSVGTGGNQPQHF.

The chain uses TRBV12-5 and TRBJ2-1, with 10 bases matching TRBD2. Germline V lookup: CDR1 LGHNT, CDR2 FRNRAP. V dropped 2 bases and J dropped 6; count of bases not matched to a gene: 4. The CDR3 is made up of 15 amino acids. The CDR3 reads CASGLLTSGFNEQFF. CDR3 sequence (DNA): TGTGCTAGTGGTTTGCTGACTAGCGGGTTCAATGAGCAGTTCTTC.

The chain recombines TRBV3-1 (or the pseudogene TRBV3-2) with TRBJ2-1, with 8 bases aligning to TRBD2. Germline-derived CDR1 and CDR2 are LGHDT and YNNKEL (reference sequence). CDR3 length equals 15 residues. The ends lost 2 bases at V and 6 bases at J; junction bases unmatched: 6. This CDR3 reads CASSQRRGVTNEQFF. CDR3 DNA sequence: TGTGCCAGCAGCCAAAGGCGGGGGGTAACCAATGAGCAGTTCTTC.

The chain links TRBV6-6 to TRBJ2-1, with 9 bases matching TRBD1. Germline-derived CDR1 and CDR2 are MNHNY and SVGAGI (reference sequence). There are 16 residues in the CDR3. V lost 5 bases and J lost 6; bases outside the gene matches: 11. The CDR3 loop reads CASSIETGQGGNEQFF. CDR3 nucleotides: TGTGCCAGCAGTATTGAGACGGGACAGGGAGGCAATGAGCAGTTCTTC.

The chain carries TRBV19 and TRBJ2-1; D remains ambiguous. The V end was cut by 3 bases, the J end by 6 bases, with 6 bases between. This CDR3 comprises 12 residues. From germline, CDR1 is LNHDA and CDR2 SQIVND (reference sequence). This CDR3 reads CASSIPPNEQFF. In DNA, the CDR3 is TGTGCCAGTAGTATCCCTCCCAATGAGCAGTTCTTC.

The chain couples TRBV2 to TRBJ2-7; possibly TRBD2 for D (5 bases). V was pared by 4 bases and J by 5 bases, with 15 bases between. The CDR3 totals 14 residues. The germline V gene encodes CDR1 SNHLY and CDR2 FYNNEI. The CDR3 sequence: CASSGEGDYDEQYF. CDR3 in DNA: TGTGCCAGCAGTGGTGAGGGAGACTACGACGAGCAGTACTTC.

The chain recombines TRBV3-1 (or the pseudogene TRBV3-2) with TRBJ2-1; maybe TRBD2 (5 bases). This CDR3 has 16 residues. The V end lost 3 bases, the J end lost 10 bases, and 22 bases lay between the germline ends. The germline gives CDR1 LGHDT, CDR2 YNNKEL (reference sequence). The CDR3 coding sequence is TGTGCCAGCAGCCACCGGAGGCCTAGCCTCCCCGGGGAGCAGTTCTTC. Translating it yields CASSHRRPSLPGEQFF.

V is TRBV19 and J is TRBJ2-7, with 7 bases lining up with TRBD2. V lost 3 bases and J lost 0; bases outside the gene matches: 8. The CDR3 runs to 16 residues. Germline CDR1 is LNHDA and CDR2 is SQIVND (reference sequence). The CDR3 is CASSIKAGTNSYEQYF. CDR3 DNA: TGTGCCAGTAGTATTAAAGCGGGAACCAACTCCTACGAGCAGTACTTC.

The chain recombines TRBV5-1 with TRBJ2-4; D gene unclear. This CDR3 has 15 residues. Per the germline V gene, CDR1 is SGHRS and CDR2 is YFSETQ. Trimming took off 0 bases at V and 3 bases at J, with 10 bases between the two ends. In DNA, the CDR3 is TGCGCCAGCAGCTTGGCGGTTTCTGGCAAAAACATTCAGTACTTC. Its translation: CASSLAVSGKNIQYF.

The chain links TRBV7-6 to TRBJ2-5; 7 bases are a match to TRBD2. V gave up 3 bases and J gave up 5 bases; unmatched junction bases: 9. Germline V gene sequence: CDR1 SGHVS, CDR2 FNYEAQ. This CDR3 spans 15 amino acids. CDR3 sequence reads: CASSLAGVRKETQYF. The CDR3 DNA follows: TGTGCCAGCAGCTTGGCGGGAGTCAGAAAGGAGACCCAGTACTTC.

The rearrangement uses TRBV11-2 and TRBJ2-7, with 7 bases that match TRBD1. V lost 2 bases to trimming and J lost 4 bases; unmatched junction nucleotides: 2. The CDR3 is 13 residues long. Germline CDR1 reads SGHAT; CDR2 reads FQNNGV. The CDR3 DNA is TGTGCCAGCAGCTTATCGACAGGGTACGAGCAGTACTTC. Protein product: CASSLSTGYEQYF.

This chain connects TRBV27 to TRBJ1-3; D not resolved. Trimming shortened V by 8 bases and J by 2 bases, and 13 bases separated the two germline ends. The V gene's germline CDR1 is MNHEY and CDR2 SMNVEV (reference sequence). The CDR3 loop spans 14 amino acids. The CDR3 DNA reads TGTGCCAGCTCCTCCGGGAGGGCTGGAAACACCATATATTTT. Translated: CASSSGRAGNTIYF.

V gene TRBV30 combines with J gene TRBJ1-2; 7 bases map to TRBD1. The V gene end was trimmed by 2 bases and the J gene end by 4 bases; junction bases not matched to a gene: 4. The CDR3 runs 13 residues. CDR1 GTSNPN and CDR2 SVGIG come from the germline V gene (reference sequence). The CDR3: CAWSLGQAYGYTF. The CDR3 DNA reads as TGTGCCTGGAGTCTAGGACAGGCCTATGGCTACACCTTC.

The V and J genes are TRBV29-1 and TRBJ2-7, with D possibly matching TRBD1 (6 bases). V lost 6 bases and J 6 bases, leaving 18 bases between the germline ends. Germline CDR1 reads SQVTM; CDR2 reads ANQGSEA. There are 13 residues in the CDR3. The CDR3 DNA sequence: TGCAGCGTCCTCCACAGGGAAGGCCTCGAGCAGTACTTC. As protein: CSVLHREGLEQYF.

This chain connects TRBV3-1 (or the pseudogene TRBV3-2) to TRBJ1-2; the match to TRBD1 covers 7 bases. Germline V gene lookup returns CDR1 LGHDT and CDR2 YNNKEL (reference sequence). The CDR3 covers 13 residues. V shed 7 bases, J shed 2 bases, and the junction held 4 bases outside the gene matches. This CDR3 is CASTPGQNYGYTF. In DNA form, the CDR3 reads TGTGCCAGCACCCCGGGACAGAACTATGGCTACACCTTC.

The chain uses TRBV18 and TRBJ1-5; 7 bases line up with TRBD1. CDR1 and CDR2 from the germline V gene are KGHSH and LQKENI. J gave up 6 bases and V 0 bases, and 8 bases lay outside the gene matches. CDR3 length equals 16 residues. CDR3 nucleotides: TGTGCCAGCTCACCACCGAGCGCCAGGGGGGTTCAGCCCCAGCATTTT. Residues: CASSPPSARGVQPQHF.

This clone has just one count. V and J are TRBV15 and TRBJ2-7, with D possibly being TRBD2 (5 bases). The length of the CDR3 is 13 residues. Trimming left V 8 bases short and J 3 bases short, with 14 bases between. Germline CDR1 reads LNHNV; CDR2 reads YYDKDF (reference sequence). The CDR3 region has the DNA TGTGCCACCTCGGACGGGGAAAGCTACGAGCAGTACTTC. Its translation is CATSDGESYEQYF. Combining the CDR3 with reference TRBV15 and TRBJ2-7 gives the whole variable domain DAMVIQNPRYQVTQFGKPVTLSCSQTLNHNVMYWYQQKSSQAPKLLFHYYDKDFNNEADTPDNFQSRRPNTSFCFLDIRSPGLGDTAMYLCATSDGESYEQYFGPGTRLTVT.

J is TRBJ1-2 and V is TRBV7-2, with 7 nucleotides matching TRBD1. Trimming removed 1 base from V and 4 bases from J; junction bases left unmatched: 6. Germline V CDR1 and CDR2: SGHTA, FQGNSA. The CDR3 is 15 residues long. The CDR3 region is CASSLGPGQPYGYTF. CDR3 nucleotides: TGTGCCAGCAGCTTAGGCCCGGGACAGCCCTATGGCTACACCTTC.

This clone showed up just once. V and J are TRBV11-2 and TRBJ2-2; 8 nucleotides match TRBD1. The CDR3 is made up of 15 amino acids. V lost 2 bases to trimming and J lost 4 bases; unmatched junction nucleotides: 3. The V gene's germline CDR1 is SGHAT and CDR2 FQNNGV. CDR3 in DNA: TGTGCCAGCAGCTTATCAGGGGGCCGCACCGGGGAGCTGTTTTTT. Translating gives CASSLSGGRTGELFF.

This chain connects TRBV6-5 to TRBJ2-3; a weak D match, TRBD2 (5 bases). The CDR3 has 11 residues. V lost 4 bases and J lost 6, with 5 bases in between. From germline, CDR1 is MNHEY and CDR2 SVGAGI. In DNA, the CDR3 is TGTGCCAGCAGTTGGAGGGATACGCAGTATTTT. Translation gives CASSWRDTQYF.

The gene calls are TRBV11-2 and TRBJ2-1; TRBD1 is a possible D gene (5 bases). Looked up from germline, CDR1 is SGHAT and CDR2 is FQNNGV. The CDR3 totals 18 residues. V shed 2 bases and J shed 3 bases, with 20 bases lying between them. CDR3: CASSLSSTPPTVYNEQFF. DNA for the CDR3: TGTGCCAGCAGCTTAAGCTCGACCCCCCCGACAGTCTACAATGAGCAGTTCTTC.

V gene TRBV2 combines with J gene TRBJ1-6; TRBD1 aligns across 9 bases. Germline-derived CDR1 and CDR2 are SNHLY and FYNNEI. The trim removed 6 bases at V and 10 bases at J, leaving 7 bases unmatched. The CDR3 consists of 14 residues. The CDR3 DNA reads as TGTGCCAGCAGCCCGGGACAGGGAATGTCACCCCTCCACTTT. Translation: CASSPGQGMSPLHF.

The CDR3 spells CASSLSGGGSYEQYF. CDR3 coding DNA: TGTGCCAGCAGTCTTAGCGGGGGGGGCTCCTACGAGCAGTACTTC. The chain employs TRBV2 and TRBJ2-7, with TRBD2 identical over 11 bases. The CDR3 sequence is 15 residues long. Trimming took 5 bases from V and 0 from J; bases not matched to a gene: 3. Germline loops: CDR1 SNHLY, CDR2 FYNNEI.

The rearrangement links TRBV11-2 to TRBJ2-7; possible D gene TRBD1, 6 bases. The germline V gene has CDR1 SGHAT and CDR2 FQNNGV. Trimming shortened V by 1 base and J by 1 base, and 14 bases separated the two germline ends. CDR3 size: 16 residues. The CDR3: CASSLVVGTISYEQYF. CDR3 DNA sequence: TGTGCCAGCAGCTTAGTGGTAGGGACAATTTCCTACGAGCAGTACTTC.

V gene TRBV23-1 combines with J gene TRBJ1-2, with 7 bases lining up with TRBD1. TRBV23-1 is marked as an open reading frame, function uncertain. J was trimmed by 2 bases and V by 2 bases; bases with no gene match: 2. This CDR3 comprises 14 residues. The CDR3 spells CASSQATGNYGYTF. CDR3 in DNA: TGCGCCAGCAGTCAAGCGACAGGGAACTATGGCTACACCTTC.

V gene TRBV30 combines with J gene TRBJ2-3; 7 bases fit TRBD2. This CDR3 has 15 residues. Germline V gene sequence: CDR1 GTSNPN, CDR2 SVGIG (reference sequence). V was clipped by 0 bases and J by 2 bases; unmatched bases: 5. The CDR3, as DNA: TGTGCCTGGAGTGTAGATAGCGGGTACACAGATACGCAGTATTTT. Amino acids: CAWSVDSGYTDTQYF. The full variable domain, with the rest looked up from reference TRBV30 and TRBJ2-3, is SQTIHQWPATLVQPVGSPLSLECTVEGTSNPNLYWYRQAAGRGLQLLFYSVGIGQISSEVPQNLSASRPQDRQFILSSKKLLLSDSGFYLCAWSVDSGYTDTQYFGPGTRLTVL.

J is TRBJ2-1 and V is TRBV27, with 8 bases lining up with TRBD2. The CDR3 contains 16 residues. Germline lookup yields CDR1 MNHEY and CDR2 SMNVEV (reference sequence). V lost 0 bases to trimming and J lost 7 bases; unmatched junction nucleotides: 8. This CDR3 is CASSLSGAGELNEQFF. In nucleotides, the CDR3 is TGTGCCAGCAGTTTATCGGGAGCGGGAGAATTGAATGAGCAGTTCTTC.

The rearrangement joins TRBV15 to TRBJ1-3; D gene ambiguous. The CDR3 has 13 residues. V was cut by 1 base and J by 4 bases, with 5 bases left in between. Germline CDR1 reads LNHNV; CDR2 reads YYDKDF (reference sequence). The CDR3 nucleotides read TGTGCCACCAGCAGAGCCAGGGGAAACACCATATATTTT. Its protein is CATSRARGNTIYF.

The V call is TRBV5-1, the J call TRBJ2-3; TRBD2 might be the D (6 bases). The CDR3 totals 15 residues. V lost 4 bases, J lost 0 bases, and 12 bases lay in between. CDR1 and CDR2 (germline): SGHRS, YFSETQ. The CDR3 loop is CASSRGSRSTDTQYF. DNA for the CDR3: TGCGCCAGCAGCCGGGGGTCACGAAGCACAGATACGCAGTATTTT.